The 27 T cell receptor beta chains below all came from one sample that was sequenced in a study of shared clonotypes between healthy human individuals. Profiling relied on immunoSEQ multiplex PCR, and the TCRdb table lists in-frame clones only, not all of them. The repertoire consists of about 2.4 million clones, with roughly 93% occurring once and the leading ten covering 0.35% to 0.45%. Sequenced input: naive CD4+ T cells from PBMCs. Documented subset: CD45RA+ positively selected. All receptors come from a man younger than 35 in good health. Some clones in this sample may be carry-over from other donors' samples.

This chain links TRBV7-2 with TRBJ2-7; D may be TRBD1 (5 bases). V gave up 0 bases and J gave up 6 bases, with 15 bases separating them. The CDR3 is 15 amino acids. Germline V CDR1 and CDR2: SGHTA, FQGNSA. The CDR3 DNA reads as TGTGCCAGCAGCTTAGCGCTTTGGTTTAGGGGCGAGCAGTACTTC. This translates into CASSLALWFRGEQYF.

The chain employs TRBV11-2 and TRBJ2-7; D is tentatively TRBD1 or TRBD2 (5 bases each). The CDR3 is made up of 15 amino acids. CDR1 and CDR2 from the germline V gene are SGHAT and FQNNGV. The V gene lost 2 bases and the J gene lost 0 bases, with 11 bases spanning the gap. The CDR3 nucleotides read TGTGCCAGCAGCTTACAAGGGACGGACTCCTACGAGCAGTACTTC. It codes for CASSLQGTDSYEQYF.

A note on this clone: Other DNA sequences from this sample encode an identical CDR3 as well. This rearrangement joins TRBV18 to TRBJ2-1, with 11 positions matching TRBD2. Germline CDR1 and CDR2: KGHSH and LQKENI. CDR3 length: 15 amino acids. V lost 2 bases, J lost 4 bases, and 1 base stayed unmatched. CDR3 region: CASSPGLAGYNEQFF. Written as DNA, the CDR3 is TGTGCCAGCTCACCAGGACTAGCGGGTTACAATGAGCAGTTCTTC.

This sequence joins TRBV18 and TRBJ2-1; TRBD2 is a possible D gene (5 bases). Germline lookup yields CDR1 KGHSH and CDR2 LQKENI. V lost 6 bases, J lost 4 bases, and 19 bases lay in between. The length of the CDR3 is 16 residues. The CDR3 nucleotides read TGTGCCAGCTCGCATTCCCCAAGCGGAAATTACAATGAGCAGTTCTTC. Translating it yields CASSHSPSGNYNEQFF.

The chain uses TRBV5-1 and TRBJ2-2, with 9 bases fitting TRBD2. Germline values: CDR1 SGHRS, CDR2 YFSETQ. The CDR3 spans 16 residues. With 4 bases clipped from V and 4 bases from J, the junction kept 8 bases outside the gene matches. In nucleotides, the CDR3 is TGCGCCAGCAGCAGTACTAGCGGGCTAAGCACCGGGGAGCTGTTTTTT. It codes for CASSSTSGLSTGELFF.

CDR3 protein: CASSGALAGGGEQFF. The CDR3 DNA reads as TGTGCCAGCAGCGGCGCGCTAGCGGGAGGCGGTGAGCAGTTCTTC. The chain combines TRBV14 with TRBJ2-1; TRBD2 agrees at 11 bases. The V gene end was trimmed by 5 bases and the J gene end by 9 bases; junction bases not matched to a gene: 9. Germline V gives CDR1 SGHDN, CDR2 FVKESK. CDR3 length equals 15 residues.

The chain recombines TRBV5-1 with TRBJ1-4, with a weak D call TRBD1 (5 bases). In germline, CDR1 is SGHRS, CDR2 YFSETQ. CDR3 length: 15 amino acids. Deletions cut 7 bases from V and 2 bases from J, with 15 bases between. In nucleotides, the CDR3 is TGCGCCAGCGCCCGAACAGGCGCTACTAATGAAAAACTGTTTTTT. Translating gives CASARTGATNEKLFF.

The chain carries TRBV7-9 and TRBJ1-2; the D gene is possibly TRBD1 (6 bases). CDR3 length: 14 amino acids. Germline-derived CDR1 and CDR2 are SEHNR and FQNEAQ (reference sequence). Trimming cost V 5 bases and J 4 bases, with 14 bases left between them. The CDR3 spells CASSRGQSVYGYTF. The CDR3 DNA is TGTGCCAGCAGCAGAGGACAGTCGGTCTATGGCTACACCTTC.

The rearrangement uses TRBV28 and TRBJ1-2; 7 positions agree with TRBD1. The CDR3 sequence is 14 residues long. V was pared by 8 bases and J by 4 bases, with 10 bases of the junction left unmatched. The V gene's germline CDR1 is MDHEN and CDR2 SYDVKM. Here the CDR3 reads CASSSGTAPYGYTF. CDR3 sequence (DNA): TGTGCCAGCTCCTCCGGGACAGCGCCCTATGGCTACACCTTC.

The chain links TRBV2 to TRBJ2-7; D is unclear. This CDR3 has 14 residues. The germline CDR1 and CDR2 sequences are SNHLY and FYNNEI. V lost 7 bases and J lost 5, with 18 bases in between. This CDR3 is CASTSRLVVNEQYF. In DNA form, the CDR3 reads TGTGCCAGCACTTCCCGTTTGGTAGTTAACGAGCAGTACTTC. Using reference TRBV2 and TRBJ2-7 for the parts outside the CDR3, the full variable domain is EPEVTQTPSHQVTQMGQEVILRCVPISNHLYFYWYRQILGQKVEFLVSFYNNEISEKSEIFDDQFSVERPDGSNFTLKIRSTKLEDSAMYFCASTSRLVVNEQYFGPGTRLTVT.

The J gene is TRBJ2-2, the V gene TRBV5-1; D perhaps matches TRBD1 (5 bases). V was pared by 1 base and J by 8 bases, with 18 bases between. CDR1 is SGHRS, CDR2 YFSETQ, per germline. The CDR3 covers 16 residues. CDR3 nucleotides: TGCGCCAGCAGCTTGTCAGCGACAGCTGTCATTGGGGAGCTGTTTTTT. Amino acid sequence: CASSLSATAVIGELFF.

The chain combines TRBV27 with TRBJ1-1; the D is unclear. Germline-derived CDR1 and CDR2 are MNHEY and SMNVEV (reference sequence). The CDR3 extends over 15 amino acids. V lost 0 bases to trimming and J lost 1 base, with 9 bases between them. As DNA, the CDR3 is TGTGCCAGCAGTTTATCGGTAGGAACGAACACTGAAGCTTTCTTT. Translated, it gives CASSLSVGTNTEAFF.

V and J are TRBV7-9 and TRBJ2-5; 9 bases fit TRBD2. The CDR3 extends over 14 amino acids. Germline CDR1 and CDR2: SEHNR and FQNEAQ (reference sequence). With 3 bases clipped from V and 4 bases from J, the junction kept 3 bases outside the gene matches. CDR3 in amino acids: CASSFLAGSETQYF. CDR3 DNA sequence: TGTGCCAGCAGCTTTCTAGCGGGATCAGAGACCCAGTACTTC.

The chain recombines TRBV20-1 with TRBJ2-5; possibly TRBD1 or TRBD2 for D (6 bases each). The CDR3 loop spans 11 amino acids. The ends were cut back, 6 bases at V and 4 bases at J, with 9 bases in the middle. CDR1 is DFQATT and CDR2 is SNEGSKA in the germline V gene (reference sequence). CDR3 in amino acids: CSAPGAETQYF. Written as DNA, the CDR3 is TGCAGTGCCCCGGGGGCAGAGACCCAGTACTTC.

As for this clone: Other DNA sequences in the same sample also yield this CDR3. The chain recombines TRBV5-4 with TRBJ1-1; tentatively, D is TRBD1 (5 bases). CDR1 and CDR2 (germline): SGHNT, YYREEE (reference sequence). The V end lost 0 bases, the J end lost 2 bases, and 11 bases lay between the germline ends. CDR3 length: 15 amino acids. The CDR3: CASSLVGGRNTEAFF. The CDR3 DNA follows: TGTGCCAGCAGCTTGGTTGGGGGACGTAACACTGAAGCTTTCTTT.

This sequence joins TRBV6-5 and TRBJ1-5; D may be TRBD1 (6 bases). The CDR3 is 14 residues long. V gave up 6 bases and J gave up 1 base, with 10 bases separating them. Germline V gives CDR1 MNHEY, CDR2 SVGAGI. The CDR3 is CASRDQGSNQPQHF. DNA for the CDR3: TGTGCCAGCAGAGATCAGGGGAGCAATCAGCCCCAGCATTTT.

V usage is TRBV25-1 and J usage is TRBJ2-5; D gene ambiguous. The assigned J gene may be wrong: the sequence end matches TRBJ2-7 better. Per germline, CDR1 MGHDK and CDR2 SYGVNS. The CDR3 extends over 14 amino acids. CDR3 DNA: TGTGCCAGCAGTGAGGGCAGCGCATCCTACGAGCAGTACTTC. Residues: CASSEGSASYEQYF.

As to this clone: Different DNA sequences within this sample yield the same CDR3. The rearrangement links TRBV4-1 to TRBJ2-7; 11 nucleotides line up with TRBD2. The junction had 4 bases not matched to a gene; V was cut back by 4 bases and J by 2 bases. This CDR3 spans 15 amino acids. The germline V gene encodes CDR1 MGHRA and CDR2 YSYEKL. The CDR3 sequence is CASSPLAGGPYEQYF. DNA of the CDR3: TGCGCCAGCAGCCCCTTAGCGGGAGGGCCCTACGAGCAGTACTTC.

This sequence joins TRBV11-2 and TRBJ2-3; 7 positions agree with TRBD2. The length of the CDR3 is 17 residues. V shed 5 bases, J shed 5 bases, and the junction held 16 bases outside the gene matches. Germline CDR1 reads SGHAT; CDR2 reads FQNNGV. The CDR3 DNA reads TGTGCCAGCAGCCCAGGTTGGGGGAGGGCCTCAGGAGATACGCAGTATTTT. It is translated as CASSPGWGRASGDTQYF.

The chain is built from TRBV5-4 and TRBJ2-5; possibly TRBD2 for D (6 bases). Germline lookup yields CDR1 SGHNT and CDR2 YYREEE (reference sequence). Trimming took off 7 bases at V and 3 bases at J, with 19 bases between the two ends. This CDR3 region has 15 residues. This CDR3 is CASQAFMGTEETQYF. The CDR3 DNA is TGTGCCAGCCAAGCCTTTATGGGGACTGAAGAGACCCAGTACTTC.

J is TRBJ2-1 and V is TRBV5-1; TRBD1 aligns across 10 bases. J lost 8 bases, V lost 4 bases, and 12 bases had no gene match. The CDR3 is 16 amino acids. Germline V CDR1 and CDR2: SGHRS, YFSETQ. This CDR3 reads CASSPPPGQGPDEQFF. CDR3 sequence (DNA): TGCGCCAGCAGCCCACCCCCGGGACAGGGGCCGGATGAGCAGTTCTTC.

The J gene is TRBJ2-3, the V gene TRBV5-1, with 8 positions matching TRBD1. The CDR3 runs to 15 residues. The V gene's germline CDR1 is SGHRS and CDR2 YFSETQ. V lost 0 bases and J lost 6; bases outside the gene matches: 6. CDR3 coding DNA: TGCGCCAGCAGCTTGGATGGCAGGGGGCCTGATACGCAGTATTTT. Protein: CASSLDGRGPDTQYF.

The chain is built from TRBV5-1 and TRBJ2-1; TRBD2 aligns across 9 bases. Germline V CDR1 and CDR2: SGHRS, YFSETQ. V shed 0 bases, J shed 1 base, and the junction held 5 bases outside the gene matches. This CDR3 is 17 amino acids long. CDR3 in DNA: TGCGCCAGCAGCTTGGTGGTAGCGGGAGCTTCCTACAATGAGCAGTTCTTC. Amino acids: CASSLVVAGASYNEQFF.

The chain joins TRBV7-3 to TRBJ1-2; D may be TRBD1 (6 bases). Germline V gives CDR1 SGHTA, CDR2 FQGTGA. The germline V and J ends were trimmed by 5 bases and 0 bases, with 13 bases remaining between them. This CDR3 is 15 amino acids long. CDR3 sequence (DNA): TGTGCCAGCAGCCCCGACAGGCTAGCTAACTATGGCTACACCTTC. Its protein is CASSPDRLANYGYTF.

V and J are TRBV5-1 and TRBJ1-2; no clear D. Trimming stripped 4 bases from V and 0 bases from J, with 10 bases between. Germline V CDR1 and CDR2: SGHRS, YFSETQ. The CDR3 sequence is 14 residues long. The CDR3 coding sequence is TGCGCCAGCAGCGAACAGACTACTAACTATGGCTACACCTTC. Translated: CASSEQTTNYGYTF.

The genes are TRBV5-4 and TRBJ2-3, with 9 nucleotides matching TRBD1. This CDR3 has 16 residues. Looked up from germline, CDR1 is SGHNT and CDR2 is YYREEE (reference sequence). Unmatched junction bases numbered 13, after V lost 3 bases and J lost 8 bases. CDR3 amino acids: CASSSRPGQGRGTQYF. The DNA of the CDR3 is TGTGCCAGCAGCTCCCGGCCGGGACAGGGAAGGGGTACGCAGTATTTT.

This CDR3 reads CASSAQGTNYGYTF. The CDR3 DNA sequence: TGTGCCAGCAGCGCCCAGGGGACCAACTATGGCTACACCTTC. This chain links TRBV11-2 with TRBJ1-2; D is perhaps TRBD1 (6 bases). Deletions cut 5 bases from V and 2 bases from J, with 12 bases between. Germline lookup yields CDR1 SGHAT and CDR2 FQNNGV. The CDR3 totals 14 residues.